Here is one T cell receptor (beta chain) with its context. Its antigen is not identified. The CDR3 is 11 amino acids. Between the trimmed V and J ends, which lost 5 bases and 10 bases, there was a span of 8 bases. The germline V gene has CDR1 MNHNS and CDR2 SASEGT. Time point here: newly diagnosed GD, antithyroid drugs for less than 3 months. Extracted RNA from PBMCs served as the source of the TCR library. The data stem from a study of regulatory T cells in long-lasting Graves disease. Overall study findings and caveats: Sharing of public clonotypes was greater in persistent patients (roughly 2,600) than in new patients (approximately 940).

To make TCR beta libraries, researchers used iRepertoire HTBI primers and Arm-PCR of CDR3 regions. TCRdb re-derived calls from the multiplex PCR reads in MiXCR, one entry per CDR3 protein. Among 350,000 to 450,000 distinct CDR3 sequences listed, around 16% were seen once. The sample also formed part of further work on T cells in Graves' hyperthyroidism and ophthalmopathy. This second study says: Diagnostic assessment was based on clinical symptoms, serum thyroxine and TRAb, thyroid ultrasound and orbital computed tomography. The HTBI set primed first-round TCR CDR3 RT-PCR. Most expanded thyroid clonotypes above 0.001 also appeared in blood.

The material sequenced was peripheral blood mononuclear cells (PBMCs), taken at new diagnosis, from a patient treated with antithyroid drugs. The sequence was collected from a woman between 40 and 50 years old with Graves disease. The chain employs TRBV6-1 and TRBJ1-4, with a possible D match to TRBD1 (6 bases). The CDR3 DNA reads TGTGCCAGCAGTCAACAGGGAAAACTGTTTTTT. This translates into CASSQQGKLFF.